A single sample is the source of the 21 T cell receptor beta chains below, sequenced in a study of identical twins. TCRdb fed the 5' RACE reads into MiXCR, producing one record per CDR3 protein. The sample carries roughly 690,000 distinct CDR3 sequences, about 20% recorded once. These data are also associated with another study on T cells expressing NK-cell markers.

The sequencing sample was made of PBMCs. Receptors originate from a woman under 30 in good health.

The rearrangement links TRBV14 to TRBJ2-5, with TRBD2 matching 15 bases. Losses at the gene ends were 3 bases for V and 5 bases for J; bases not matched to a gene: 7. CDR3 length: 17 amino acids. Germline CDR1 and CDR2: SGHDN and FVKESK. CDR3 DNA: TGTGCCAGCAGCCAGATGGGGACTAGCGGGAGGTCTGAGACCCAGTACTTC. Protein sequence: CASSQMGTSGRSETQYF.

This clonotype has a handful of counts. V and J are TRBV20-1 and TRBJ1-2; D is uncertain. Germline V CDR1 and CDR2: DFQATT, SNEGSKA (reference sequence). The V end was cut by 5 bases, the J end by 7 bases, with 20 bases between. CDR3 size: 14 residues. This CDR3 reads CSAPGAVSAGGYTF. CDR3 DNA: TGCAGTGCTCCCGGCGCGGTATCGGCTGGTGGCTACACCTTC.

Relative to its sample, this clonotype is medium-sized. The rearrangement links TRBV6-5 to TRBJ2-7; D call uncertain. Germline lookup yields CDR1 MNHEY and CDR2 SVGAGI. Trimming removed 5 bases from V and 8 bases from J, with 10 bases in between. The CDR3 length is 11 residues. The CDR3 region has the DNA TGTGCCAGCAGTACGAAAGGCAAGCAGTACTTC. It specifies CASSTKGKQYF.

The CDR3 region is CASSLVGRLQAPYNEQFF. As DNA, the CDR3 is TGTGCCAGCAGCTTAGTCGGCCGCCTACAGGCACCTTACAATGAGCAGTTCTTC. The chain couples TRBV11-1 to TRBJ2-1; TRBD1 is a possible D gene (5 bases). Trimming pared 1 base from V and 4 bases from J, leaving 20 bases between. In germline, CDR1 is SGHAT, CDR2 FQDESV (reference sequence). This CDR3 is 18 amino acids long.

The sample holds a few counts of this clonotype. The chain joins TRBV6-5 to TRBJ2-3; no definite D call. The length of the CDR3 is 13 residues. Trimming stripped 2 bases from V and 6 bases from J, with 9 bases between. Germline values: CDR1 MNHEY, CDR2 SVGAGI. The CDR3 loop reads CASSYEFGDTQYF. Written as DNA, the CDR3 is TGTGCCAGCAGTTACGAGTTTGGTGATACGCAGTATTTT.

The rearrangement uses TRBV20-1 and TRBJ2-1, with D possibly being TRBD1 (5 bases). CDR1 and CDR2 (germline): DFQATT, SNEGSKA (reference sequence). Trimming left V 4 bases short and J 7 bases short, with 17 bases between. CDR3 length equals 14 residues. The CDR3 protein is CSAMSPAGWNEQFF. The CDR3, as DNA: TGCAGTGCTATGTCCCCGGCAGGGTGGAATGAGCAGTTCTTC.

This clonotype has more than one count but fewer than ten. This chain uses TRBV12-3 or TRBV12-4 with TRBJ1-2; tentative D call: TRBD1 (5 bases). Trimming shortened V by 5 bases and J by 4 bases, and 11 bases separated the two germline ends. This CDR3 has 13 amino acids. DNA for the CDR3: TGTGCCAGCAGTGCGGGACCCGGCTATGGCTACACCTTC. Translated: CASSAGPGYGYTF.

The chain links TRBV6-2 or TRBV6-3 to TRBJ2-1, with a possible D match to TRBD1 (5 bases). Germline lookup yields CDR1 MNHEY and CDR2 SVGEGT. This CDR3 is 12 amino acids long. The germline V and J ends were trimmed by 2 bases and 10 bases, with 9 bases remaining between them. Written as DNA, the CDR3 is TGTGCCAGCAGTTACGGTGGGGCCGAGCAGTTCTTC. This translates into CASSYGGAEQFF.

The table lists this clonotype with many counts. V and J are TRBV10-2 and TRBJ1-1; 7 positions agree with TRBD1. The CDR3 length is 15 residues. V gave up 6 bases and J gave up 3 bases; unmatched junction bases: 10. The V gene's germline CDR1 is WSHSY and CDR2 SAAADI. The CDR3 region is CASRRQGRAHTEAFF. For the CDR3, the DNA is TGCGCCAGCAGGAGACAGGGTCGGGCACACACTGAAGCTTTCTTT.

The chain combines TRBV6-1 with TRBJ2-2; D not certain. The germline CDR1 and CDR2 sequences are MNHNS and SASEGT. Trimming left V 6 bases short and J 6 bases short, with 20 bases between. This CDR3 has 16 amino acids. The CDR3 is CASRPTGTRRAGELFF. The CDR3 DNA follows: TGTGCCAGCAGACCTACGGGTACCAGAAGGGCCGGGGAGCTGTTTTTT.

This chain links TRBV5-1 with TRBJ2-7; TRBD1 matches 9 bases. V lost 7 bases to trimming and J lost 2 bases; unmatched junction nucleotides: 4. Germline assignment: CDR1 SGHRS and CDR2 YFSETQ. The CDR3 consists of 13 residues. CDR3 sequence (DNA): TGCGCCAGCCAGGGGACAGGGCCCTACGAGCAGTACTTC. Protein sequence: CASQGTGPYEQYF.

This clonotype has only one observation. The chain links TRBV4-1 to TRBJ2-1, with 8 positions matching TRBD2. The CDR3 runs 15 residues. In germline, CDR1 is MGHRA, CDR2 YSYEKL. V shed 8 bases, J shed 1 base, and the junction held 7 bases outside the gene matches. CDR3 sequence: CASRLQRESYNEQFF. In DNA form, the CDR3 reads TGCGCCAGCCGACTCCAGCGGGAGTCCTACAATGAGCAGTTCTTC.

This clonotype occurred a few times. V usage is TRBV7-2 and J usage is TRBJ2-7, with TRBD1 matching 9 bases. There are 14 residues in the CDR3. From germline, CDR1 is SGHTA and CDR2 FQGNSA. With V trimmed by 4 bases and J by 5 bases, 6 bases remained unmatched. The CDR3 spells CASSSRDRVHEQYF. CDR3 sequence (DNA): TGTGCCAGCAGCTCCCGGGACAGGGTCCACGAGCAGTACTTC.

This rearrangement joins TRBV20-1 to TRBJ1-5; 7 bases align to TRBD1. CDR1 is DFQATT, CDR2 SNEGSKA, per germline (reference sequence). This CDR3 spans 14 amino acids. V gave up 3 bases and J gave up 4 bases; unmatched junction bases: 6. The CDR3 coding sequence is TGCAGTGCTAGGAACAGGGGCGGGAATCAGCCCCAGCATTTT. It specifies CSARNRGGNQPQHF.

The chain links TRBV20-1 to TRBJ2-7, with 9 bases lining up with TRBD1. Germline-derived CDR1 and CDR2 are DFQATT and SNEGSKA (reference sequence). V dropped 1 base and J dropped 4; count of bases not matched to a gene: 8. CDR3 size: 15 residues. The CDR3 nucleotides are TGCAGTGCTAGAGGATTACAGGGGGCAGAGTACGAGCAGTACTTC. This sequence encodes CSARGLQGAEYEQYF.

This clonotype turned up a few times. This chain links TRBV6-5 with TRBJ2-3; D may be TRBD2 (6 bases). The V and J ends lost 10 bases and 1 base respectively, with 9 bases between them. The V gene's germline CDR1 is MNHEY and CDR2 SVGAGI. This CDR3 comprises 12 residues. This chain's CDR3 is CATQRGTDTQYF. In DNA form, the CDR3 reads TGTGCCACCCAGCGGGGCACAGATACGCAGTATTTT.

A few counts support this clonotype. V gene TRBV3-1 combines with J gene TRBJ1-1; D is ambiguous. This CDR3 is built from 13 residues. Trimming pared 5 bases from V and 1 base from J, leaving 8 bases between. The germline gives CDR1 LGHDT, CDR2 YNNKEL (reference sequence). The CDR3 nucleotides read TGTGCCAGCAGCAGGGAACGGAACACTGAAGCTTTCTTT. Protein sequence: CASSRERNTEAFF.

This clonotype was counted at least ten times. The chain uses TRBV10-3 and TRBJ1-6, with D unclear. V was trimmed by 4 bases and J by 9 bases, leaving 7 bases between them. This CDR3 spans 12 amino acids. The germline gives CDR1 ENHRY, CDR2 SYGVKD. CDR3 in amino acids: CAISAMGSPLHF. The DNA for the CDR3 is TGTGCCATCAGTGCGATGGGTTCACCCCTCCACTTT.

There are a few counts of this clonotype. The chain has TRBV3-1 and TRBJ2-6; D remains ambiguous. The CDR3 covers 13 residues. V gave up 3 bases and J gave up 2 bases, with 2 bases separating them. Germline values: CDR1 LGHDT, CDR2 YNNKEL (reference sequence). The CDR3: CASSHAGANVLTF. CDR3 coding DNA: TGTGCCAGCAGCCACGCTGGGGCCAACGTCCTGACTTTC.

The sample holds a few counts of this clonotype. The chain uses TRBV29-1 and TRBJ2-7; D not certain. CDR3 length: 14 residues. Between the trimmed V and J ends, which lost 4 bases and 0 bases, there was a span of 13 bases. Looked up from germline, CDR1 is SQVTM and CDR2 is ANQGSEA. The CDR3 here is CSVVDPRSSYEQYF. The CDR3 DNA reads TGCAGCGTTGTGGACCCAAGGAGCTCCTACGAGCAGTACTTC.

The chain's CDR3 is CASSFLAGEADTQYF. The DNA of the CDR3 is TGTGCCAGCAGCTTCTTAGCGGGAGAGGCAGATACGCAGTATTTT. V gene TRBV7-9 combines with J gene TRBJ2-3; 9 bases agree with TRBD2. Germline trimming cut 3 bases from V and 4 bases from J; bases unmatched to any gene: 5. This CDR3 is 15 amino acids long. Germline values: CDR1 SEHNR, CDR2 FQNEAQ (reference sequence).